This T cell receptor (beta chain) was recorded in a study of blood T cell repertoires in COVID-19. Study-wide context: Sites in the United States, Italy and Spain provided acute and convalescent COVID-19 samples. T cells, B-cell-depleted T cells, or PBMCs provided the cDNA or gDNA that served as material.

Per the authors' pipeline: Reference gene primers were amplified, and this amplification served to estimate nucleated cell counts. Repertoires were generated with immunoSEQ multiplex PCR, while TCRdb's copy carries only in-frame clones and drops some. Clonal size and the V and J genes are those of that table, whereas D and trimming came from the DNA. The sample has 200,000 to 250,000 clones, 80% seen once. The origin of this receptor is a woman in her 70s with acute or convalescent COVID-19. The sequencing sample was made of peripheral blood.

This CDR3 reads CASSTTGGGSGELFF. In DNA form, the CDR3 reads TGTGCCAGTTCTACCACAGGGGGAGGTTCCGGGGAGCTGTTTTTT. The V gene is TRBV19, the J gene TRBJ2-2; 8 bases are shared with TRBD1. This CDR3 region has 15 residues. The V gene end was trimmed by 8 bases and the J gene end by 6 bases; junction bases not matched to a gene: 11. In germline, CDR1 is LNHDA, CDR2 SQIVND (reference sequence). The full variable domain, in which reference TRBV19 and TRBJ2-2 provide the parts outside the CDR3, is DGGITQSPKYLFRKEGQNVTLSCEQNLNHDAMYWYRQDPGQGLRLIYYSQIVNDFQKGDIAEGYSVSREKKESFPLTVTSAQKNPTAFYLCASSTTGGGSGELFFGEGSRLTVL.